The rows below give T cell receptor beta chains drawn from one sample of a study of Ad26.COV2.S vaccination and SARS-CoV-2 variants. Assay: immunoSEQ multiplex PCR; the TCRdb copy retains only in-frame clones and omits some. This sample has roughly 700,000 clones, with 70% to 90% found just once. The starting material was peripheral blood, obtained in a trial of Ad26.COV2.S vaccine versus placebo. Receptors were obtained from a person between 18 and 65 years old who received the Ad26.COV2.S COVID-19 vaccine or a placebo. Both conserved end residues are part of each CDR3. Each record gives: J gene, D gene, clone size, V gene, CDR3 DNA, CDR3 protein. A D gene is named only where the DNA matches it firmly. Size values are once, few and many counts, or a class for expanded clones, and some rows have none.

J: TRBJ1-1; D: TRBD1; size: .; V: TRBV5-8; DNA: TGTGCCAGCAGCCTGGACAGGGGCACTGAAGCTTTCTTT; CDR3: CASSLDRGTEAFF
J: TRBJ1-5; D: TRBD1; size: .; V: TRBV19; DNA: TGTGCCAGTAGTATAGGGCAGGGGGGCCAGCCCCAGCATTTT; CDR3: CASSIGQGGQPQHF
J: TRBJ2-7; D: TRBD1; size: .; V: TRBV27; DNA: TGTGCCAGCCGGGGGACAGGGACCTACGAGCAGTACTTC; CDR3: CASRGTGTYEQYF
J: TRBJ1-5; D: .; size: .; V: TRBV11-2; DNA: TGTGCCAGCAGCCCGGGCTACGGGTCTAATGGCAATCAGCCCCAGCATTTT; CDR3: CASSPGYGSNGNQPQHF
J: TRBJ1-1; D: .; size: .; V: TRBV25-1; DNA: TGTGCCAGCCGGCGAGGGCCCGAAGCTTTCTTT; CDR3: CASRRGPEAFF
J: TRBJ2-2; D: .; size: .; V: TRBV4-3; DNA: TGCGCCAGCAGCCAAGGCGTATTGGGGGCGCAGGGGGAGCTGTTTTTT; CDR3: CASSQGVLGAQGELFF
J: TRBJ2-3; D: TRBD1; size: .; V: TRBV3-1/TRBV3-2; DNA: TGTGCCAGCAGCCAAGATCAGACAGGGACGAGAGGTACGCAGTATTTT; CDR3: CASSQDQTGTRGTQYF
J: TRBJ1-2; D: .; size: once; V: TRBV19; DNA: TGTGCCAGTAGTATAGCTCAAGCCTATGGCTACACCTTC; CDR3: CASSIAQAYGYTF
J: TRBJ1-4; D: .; size: .; V: TRBV15; DNA: TGTGCCACCAGCACCGGACAGACCCCTGAAAAACTGTTTTTT; CDR3: CATSTGQTPEKLFF
J: TRBJ2-7; D: TRBD2; size: .; V: TRBV30; DNA: TGTGCCTGGAGGAGGACTAGCGGGGTTATCTACGAGCAGTACTTC; CDR3: CAWRRTSGVIYEQYF
J: TRBJ2-6; D: TRBD2; size: once; V: TRBV30; DNA: TGTGCCGGAGGGAGGGGCCCCCTCTCTGGGGCCAACGTCCTGACTTTC; CDR3: CAGGRGPLSGANVLTF
J: TRBJ2-7; D: .; size: .; V: TRBV27; DNA: TGTGCCAGCAGTCAACGGGACAACTCCTACGAGCAGTACTTC; CDR3: CASSQRDNSYEQYF